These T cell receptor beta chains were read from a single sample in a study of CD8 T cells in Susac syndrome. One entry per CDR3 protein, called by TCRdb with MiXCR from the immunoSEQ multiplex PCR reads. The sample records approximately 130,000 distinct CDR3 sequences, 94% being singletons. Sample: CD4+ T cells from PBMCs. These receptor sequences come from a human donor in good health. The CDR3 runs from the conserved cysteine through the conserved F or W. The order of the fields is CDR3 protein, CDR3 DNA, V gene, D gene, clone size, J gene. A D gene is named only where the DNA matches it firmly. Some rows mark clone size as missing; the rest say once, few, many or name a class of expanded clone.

CASVSRSSGANVLTF	TGTGCCAGCGTCTCCCGGAGCTCTGGGGCCAACGTCCTGACTTTC	TRBV19	NA	NA	TRBJ2-6
CSAGDYEQFF	TGCAGCGCCGGGGATTATGAGCAGTTCTTC	TRBV29-1	NA	NA	TRBJ2-1
CASSQDPTDYGYTF	TGTGCCAGCAGCCAAGATCCAACTGATTATGGCTACACCTTC	TRBV3-1	NA	NA	TRBJ1-2
CASSLGDSAYEQYF	TGTGCCAGCAGTTTAGGGGACAGTGCCTACGAGCAGTACTTC	TRBV27	TRBD1	NA	TRBJ2-7
CAISASGYEQFF	TGTGCCATCAGCGCTAGCGGGTATGAGCAGTTCTTC	TRBV10-3	TRBD2	NA	TRBJ2-1
CSVGHDWDQYF	TGCAGCGTTGGACACGATTGGGACCAGTATTTT	TRBV29-1	NA	once	TRBJ2-3
CASTLYGPGANVLTF	TGTGCCAGCACACTCTATGGCCCTGGGGCCAACGTCCTGACTTTC	TRBV2	NA	once	TRBJ2-6
CASSTGTGGYGYTF	TGTGCCAGCAGTACCGGGACAGGGGGCTATGGCTACACCTTC	TRBV6-2/TRBV6-3	TRBD1	NA	TRBJ1-2
CAISESKQSGEPQHF	TGTGCCATCAGTGAGTCGAAGCAGTCAGGGGAGCCCCAGCATTTT	TRBV10-3	NA	NA	TRBJ1-5
CAWSPGGEQFF	TGTGCCTGGAGCCCGGGGGGAGAGCAGTTCTTC	TRBV30	TRBD2	NA	TRBJ2-1
CASSPPGGPSTDTQYF	TGTGCCAGCTCACCACCGGGCGGCCCAAGCACAGATACGCAGTATTTT	TRBV18	NA	NA	TRBJ2-3
CASSTEHKFFYEQYF	TGTGCCAGCAGCACCGAGCACAAGTTTTTCTACGAGCAGTACTTC	TRBV21-1	NA	NA	TRBJ2-7
CASSPPVVAGIEQYF	TGTGCCAGCTCACCACCGGTGGTAGCGGGTATCGAGCAGTACTTC	TRBV18	TRBD2	NA	TRBJ2-7
CATSDLTSGKQFF	TGTGCCACCAGTGACCTGACTAGCGGGAAGCAGTTCTTC	TRBV24-1	TRBD2	NA	TRBJ2-1
CASSQVNIQYF	TGTGCCAGCAGCCAAGTAAACATTCAGTACTTC	TRBV3-1	NA	NA	TRBJ2-4
CASTPSVTGLQETQYF	TGTGCCAGTACCCCATCTGTTACAGGCCTCCAAGAGACCCAGTACTTC	TRBV19	NA	NA	TRBJ2-5
CASSLQGQGQGYGYTF	TGTGCCAGCTCACTACAAGGACAGGGACAAGGCTATGGCTACACCTTC	TRBV18	TRBD1	NA	TRBJ1-2
CSGLRGVNNEQFF	TGCAGTGGCCTGCGCGGGGTTAACAATGAGCAGTTCTTC	TRBV20-1	NA	NA	TRBJ2-1
CASSVWAGVTETQYF	TGTGCCAGCAGCGTCTGGGCGGGAGTCACAGAGACCCAGTACTTC	TRBV7-2	TRBD2	NA	TRBJ2-5
CASSHIYLDSSGNTIYF	TGCGCCAGCAGCCACATCTACCTGGACAGCTCTGGAAACACCATATATTTT	TRBV4-3	NA	NA	TRBJ1-3
CASSQGGLGVRGTEAFF	TGTGCCAGCAGCCAAGGCGGGTTGGGGGTACGCGGCACTGAAGCTTTCTTT	TRBV3-1	NA	NA	TRBJ1-1
CSAKRGSGNTIYF	TGCAGTGCTAAAAGGGGTTCTGGAAACACCATATATTTT	TRBV20-1	NA	NA	TRBJ1-3
CASKQMSGTQYF	TGTGCCAGCAAACAAATGAGTGGGACCCAGTACTTC	TRBV5-6	NA	NA	TRBJ2-5
CASSSLSRDTQYF	TGTGCCAGCAGCTCGCTTTCAAGGGATACGCAGTATTTT	TRBV7-3	NA	NA	TRBJ2-3
CASSLGGVVGAFF	TGCGCCAGCAGCTTAGGAGGGGTAGTAGGCGCTTTCTTT	TRBV5-1	NA	NA	TRBJ1-1
CSAEGTGFSEQYF	TGCAGCGCCGAAGGGACAGGATTCTCCGAGCAGTACTTC	TRBV29-1	TRBD1	NA	TRBJ2-7
CASSRGQAVNEQYF	TGCGCCAGCAGCAGAGGACAGGCGGTCAACGAGCAGTACTTC	TRBV5-1	TRBD1	NA	TRBJ2-7
CASGGGSTYEQYF	TGTGCCAGCGGGGGTGGCTCGACCTACGAGCAGTACTTC	TRBV6-4	NA	NA	TRBJ2-7